This T cell receptor (beta chain) came from a study of T cells after yellow fever vaccination. At the level of the study: SMART-Seq v4 Ultra Low Input handled preparation of low-cell-number fractions.

Regarding the study as a whole: CD4 and CD8 compartments shared a small share of clonotypes, likely from convergent recombination. Weaker, the secondary response peaked sooner, at day 5 versus 15.

J lost 4 bases, V lost 2 bases, and 10 bases had no gene match. The CDR3 length is 17 residues. CDR1 and CDR2 (germline): MNHEY, SVGAGI. TCRdb re-analysed the 5' RACE reads in MiXCR, keeping a single row per CDR3 protein. The sample lists 200,000 to 250,000 distinct CDR3 sequences; 6% to 7.5% were seen once. Only a few counts were recorded for this clonotype. As yet, its antigen is unknown. This clonotype was sampled from a young man who received the YFV17D yellow fever vaccine. The sample was CD4+ T cells sorted from PBMCs, taken 15 days after the yellow fever booster vaccination. The gene calls are TRBV6-5 and TRBJ1-5; 8 bases fit TRBD1. The CDR3 nucleotides are TGTGCCAGCAGTTACATTGGACAGGGAATAAGAAATCAGCCCCAGCATTTT. Its protein is CASSYIGQGIRNQPQHF.